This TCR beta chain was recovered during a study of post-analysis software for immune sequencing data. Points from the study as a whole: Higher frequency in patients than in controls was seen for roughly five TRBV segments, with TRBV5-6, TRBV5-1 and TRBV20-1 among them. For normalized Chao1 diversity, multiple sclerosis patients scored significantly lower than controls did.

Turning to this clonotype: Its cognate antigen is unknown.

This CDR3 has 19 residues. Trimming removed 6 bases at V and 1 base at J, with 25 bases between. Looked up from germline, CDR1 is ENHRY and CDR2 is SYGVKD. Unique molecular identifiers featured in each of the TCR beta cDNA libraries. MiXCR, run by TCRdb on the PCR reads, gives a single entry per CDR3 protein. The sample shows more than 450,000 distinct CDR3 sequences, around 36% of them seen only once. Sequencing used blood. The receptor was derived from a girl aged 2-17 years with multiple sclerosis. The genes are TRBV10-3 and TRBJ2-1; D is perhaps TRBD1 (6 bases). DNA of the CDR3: TGTGCCATCAGGAACCGGGACATCGATTCTGCAGATTCCTACAATGAGCAGTTCTTC. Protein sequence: CAIRNRDIDSADSYNEQFF.